A single sample is the source of the 29 T cell receptor beta chains below, sequenced in a study of Graves' ophthalmopathy and Graves' hyperthyroidism. CDR3 regions of TCR beta were amplified from RNA transcripts. The authors performed first-round RT-PCR with HTBI primers and then a second-round multiplex PCR. In TCRdb, the multiplex PCR reads were re-called with MiXCR into one record per CDR3 protein. The table shows almost 750,000 distinct CDR3 sequences, with roughly 40% occurring only once. The specimen was peripheral blood. The receptors shown here come from an adult man with Graves' ophthalmopathy.

This chain connects TRBV6-5 to TRBJ1-5, with 10 positions matching TRBD1. The length of the CDR3 is 16 residues. Per the germline V gene, CDR1 is MNHEY and CDR2 is SVGAGI. Trimming at V came to 2 bases and at J to 6 bases, leaving 7 bases not matched to a gene. In DNA, the CDR3 is TGTGCCAGCAGTTACGGGGGACAGGGGCCGCGTCAGCCCCAGCATTTT. Protein product: CASSYGGQGPRQPQHF.

The chain recombines TRBV7-9 with TRBJ2-5; 11 positions agree with TRBD2. Germline CDR1 SEHNR, CDR2 FQNEAQ (reference sequence). This CDR3 comprises 16 residues. Unmatched junction bases numbered 7, after V lost 5 bases and J lost 2 bases. CDR3 nucleotides: TGTGCCAGCAGCAGACTAGCGGGACTCCAACAAGAGACCCAGTACTTC. It specifies CASSRLAGLQQETQYF.

There are many counts of this clonotype. The J gene is TRBJ1-2, the V gene TRBV5-1, with a possible D match to TRBD1 (6 bases). V was trimmed by 0 bases and J by 7 bases, leaving 10 bases between them. Germline-derived CDR1 and CDR2 are SGHRS and YFSETQ. This CDR3 has 13 residues. The CDR3, as DNA: TGCGCCAGCAGCTTGGAACAGGGTCGTGGCTACACCTTC. Amino acid sequence: CASSLEQGRGYTF. The complete variable domain, with remaining parts taken from reference TRBV5-1 and TRBJ1-2, reads KAGVTQTPRYLIKTRGQQVTLSCSPISGHRSVSWYQQTPGQGLQFLFEYFSETQRNKGNFPGRFSGRQFSNSRSEMNVSTLELGDSALYLCASSLEQGRGYTFGSGTRLTVV.

The chain employs TRBV29-1 and TRBJ1-1; TRBD1 matches 10 bases. Germline loops: CDR1 SQVTM, CDR2 ANQGSEA. With 8 bases clipped from V and 5 bases from J, the junction kept 14 bases outside the gene matches. The CDR3 is made up of 15 amino acids. Here the CDR3 reads CSTTGTGDSRTEAFF. CDR3 coding DNA: TGCAGCACGACCGGGACAGGGGACTCTCGAACTGAAGCTTTCTTT.

This clonotype was counted between two and nine times. This chain joins TRBV20-1 and TRBJ1-5; the match to TRBD1 covers 7 bases. From germline, CDR1 is DFQATT and CDR2 SNEGSKA (reference sequence). This CDR3 has 14 amino acids. After removal of 6 bases from V and 4 bases from J, the junction contained 9 bases not matched to a gene. The CDR3 DNA reads TGCAGTGCAAGATGGAGGGGGCGGAATCAGCCCCAGCATTTT. It yields the protein CSARWRGRNQPQHF.

This clonotype was picked up a small number of times. The chain has TRBV7-9 and TRBJ2-2; D gene ambiguous. The germline gives CDR1 SEHNR, CDR2 FQNEAQ (reference sequence). CDR3 size: 14 residues. The germline V and J ends were trimmed by 2 bases and 2 bases, with 6 bases remaining between them. This chain's CDR3 is CASSLKPNTGELFF. CDR3 sequence (DNA): TGTGCCAGCAGCTTAAAGCCAAACACCGGGGAGCTGTTTTTT.

V gene TRBV2 combines with J gene TRBJ1-5, with 8 positions matching TRBD1. Germline-derived CDR1 and CDR2 are SNHLY and FYNNEI. The CDR3 has 15 residues. The ends lost 7 bases at V and 0 bases at J; junction bases unmatched: 5. The CDR3 sequence: CASNRQGLSNQPQHF. CDR3 coding DNA: TGTGCCAGCAATAGACAGGGGCTTAGCAATCAGCCCCAGCATTTT. Using reference TRBV2 and TRBJ1-5 for the parts outside the CDR3, the full variable domain is EPEVTQTPSHQVTQMGQEVILRCVPISNHLYFYWYRQILGQKVEFLVSFYNNEISEKSEIFDDQFSVERPDGSNFTLKIRSTKLEDSAMYFCASNRQGLSNQPQHFGDGTRLSIL.

This clonotype was observed many times. The gene calls are TRBV11-2 and TRBJ2-7, with D perhaps matching TRBD1 (6 bases). Germline assignment: CDR1 SGHAT and CDR2 FQNNGV. This CDR3 spans 15 amino acids. The V end lost 3 bases, the J end lost 3 bases, and 15 bases lay between the germline ends. As DNA, the CDR3 is TGTGCCAGCAGCTTGGGACACCCGAGACGCTACGAGCAGTACTTC. Its protein is CASSLGHPRRYEQYF. Using reference TRBV11-2 and TRBJ2-7 for the parts outside the CDR3, the full variable domain is EAGVAQSPRYKIIEKRQSVAFWCNPISGHATLYWYQQILGQGPKLLIQFQNNGVVDDSQLPKDRFSAERLKGVDSTLKIQPAKLEDSAVYLCASSLGHPRRYEQYFGPGTRLTVT.

In this sample, this clonotype turned up a few times. The rearrangement uses TRBV12-3 or TRBV12-4 and TRBJ1-2; D is uncertain. This CDR3 has 15 amino acids. Trimming cost V 4 bases and J 7 bases, with 19 bases left between them. The CDR3 here is CASSSDRQPSLGYTF. As DNA, the CDR3 is TGTGCCAGCAGTTCTGACCGGCAACCCTCGCTTGGCTACACCTTC.

This clonotype has a count of ten or more. The chain employs TRBV10-3 and TRBJ1-1, with 11 bases that match TRBD1. The length of the CDR3 is 16 residues. With V trimmed by 0 bases and J by 4 bases, 4 bases remained unmatched. The germline gives CDR1 ENHRY, CDR2 SYGVKD. CDR3 nucleotide sequence: TGTGCCATCAGTGAGTCCAAGGGACAGGGGGTCACTGAAGCTTTCTTT. Residues: CAISESKGQGVTEAFF.

In nucleotides, the CDR3 is TGCGCCAGCAGCCCGCGGGTTGGATTACCCCCCTACGAGCAGTACTTC. Translated, it gives CASSPRVGLPPYEQYF. The rearrangement links TRBV4-3 to TRBJ2-7; possibly TRBD2 for D (5 bases). This CDR3 has 16 amino acids. V was shortened by 4 bases and J by 2 bases, with 18 bases between the two germline ends. Germline V gives CDR1 LGHNA, CDR2 YSLEER.

The J gene is TRBJ2-7, the V gene TRBV20-1, with 8 nucleotides matching TRBD1. The CDR3 has 14 amino acids. V lost 5 bases to trimming and J lost 0 bases; unmatched junction nucleotides: 6. Germline lookup yields CDR1 DFQATT and CDR2 SNEGSKA (reference sequence). This CDR3 reads CSALDRVRSYEQYF. CDR3 nucleotides: TGCAGTGCTCTGGACAGGGTTCGCTCCTACGAGCAGTACTTC.

The table lists this clonotype with a few counts. The J gene is TRBJ1-5, the V gene TRBV19, with TRBD1 as a possible D gene (6 bases). The length of the CDR3 is 17 residues. Between the trimmed V and J ends, which lost 4 bases and 2 bases, there was a span of 18 bases. Germline V lookup: CDR1 LNHDA, CDR2 SQIVND (reference sequence). The CDR3 reads CASSRSDRILGNQPQHF. CDR3 nucleotides: TGTGCCAGTAGTAGATCAGACAGGATTTTGGGCAATCAGCCCCAGCATTTT.

This clonotype was seen repeatedly, ten times or more. V is TRBV14 and J is TRBJ2-7; D remains ambiguous. This CDR3 has 11 amino acids. The V and J ends lost 0 bases and 9 bases respectively, with 6 bases between them. Germline values: CDR1 SGHDN, CDR2 FVKESK. The DNA for the CDR3 is TGTGCCAGCAGCCAAGAGTATGTGCAGTACTTC. It yields the protein CASSQEYVQYF. Combining the CDR3 with reference TRBV14 and TRBJ2-7 gives the whole variable domain EAGVTQFPSHSVIEKGQTVTLRCDPISGHDNLYWYRRVMGKEIKFLLHFVKESKQDESGMPNNRFLAERTGGTYSTLKVQPAELEDSGVYFCASSQEYVQYFGPGTRLTVT.

This clonotype was observed a single time. CDR3: CAIKGQKSPLHF. The CDR3, as DNA: TGTGCCATCAAGGGACAGAAGTCACCCCTCCACTTT. The genes are TRBV10-3 and TRBJ1-6; the match to TRBD1 covers 7 bases. CDR1 is ENHRY and CDR2 is SYGVKD in the germline V gene. Losses at the gene ends were 7 bases for V and 10 bases for J; bases not matched to a gene: 4. This CDR3 comprises 12 residues.

This clonotype occurred many times. This chain links TRBV9 with TRBJ2-5, with D tentatively TRBD1 (6 bases). The germline V gene encodes CDR1 SGDLS and CDR2 YYNGEE. There are 14 residues in the CDR3. V shed 4 bases and J shed 2 bases, with 12 bases lying between them. CDR3 bases: TGTGCCAGCAGCTTAGGGACAATTCAAGAGACCCAGTACTTC. Its translation: CASSLGTIQETQYF. The complete variable domain, with remaining parts taken from reference TRBV9 and TRBJ2-5, reads DSGVTQTPKHLITATGQRVTLRCSPRSGDLSVYWYQQSLDQGLQFLIQYYNGEERAKGNILERFSAQQFPDLHSELNLSSLELGDSALYFCASSLGTIQETQYFGPGTRLLVL.

This chain links TRBV5-5 with TRBJ2-5, with D unclear. CDR1 SGHKS and CDR2 YYEKEE come from the germline V gene (reference sequence). The length of the CDR3 is 14 residues. V dropped 4 bases and J dropped 4 bases, with 14 bases sitting between them. CDR3 sequence (DNA): TGTGCCAGCAGCCAGGCGAATTATCCAGAGACCCAGTACTTC. Its protein is CASSQANYPETQYF.

The V call is TRBV29-1, the J call TRBJ2-5; 7 bases map to TRBD1. CDR1 and CDR2 from the germline V gene are SQVTM and ANQGSEA. CDR3 length: 11 residues. The trim removed 6 bases at V and 6 bases at J, leaving 4 bases unmatched. CDR3 protein: CSVGTAQTQYF. CDR3 coding DNA: TGCAGCGTGGGGACAGCTCAGACCCAGTACTTC. The complete variable domain, with remaining parts taken from reference TRBV29-1 and TRBJ2-5, reads SAVISQKPSRDICQRGTSLTIQCQVDSQVTMMFWYRQQPGQSLTLIATANQGSEATYESGFVIDKFPISRPNLTFSTLTVSNMSPEDSSIYLCSVGTAQTQYFGPGTRLLVL.

V usage is TRBV2 and J usage is TRBJ2-7; TRBD2 matches at 9 bases. The CDR3 consists of 15 residues. The V gene's germline CDR1 is SNHLY and CDR2 FYNNEI. V shed 5 bases, J shed 3 bases, and the junction held 8 bases outside the gene matches. For the CDR3, the DNA is TGTGCCAGCAGTTCGATAGCGGGAGCCCTCTACGAGCAGTACTTC. Translated, it gives CASSSIAGALYEQYF.

This clonotype occurred many times. The gene calls are TRBV2 and TRBJ2-5; 7 positions agree with TRBD1. J gave up 6 bases and V 4 bases, and 8 bases lay outside the gene matches. The CDR3 is 14 residues long. Germline lookup yields CDR1 SNHLY and CDR2 FYNNEI. CDR3: CASSADRVRQTQYF. The CDR3 nucleotides read TGTGCCAGCAGTGCTGACAGGGTTCGGCAGACCCAGTACTTC. Variable domain in full (rest from reference TRBV2 and TRBJ2-5): EPEVTQTPSHQVTQMGQEVILRCVPISNHLYFYWYRQILGQKVEFLVSFYNNEISEKSEIFDDQFSVERPDGSNFTLKIRSTKLEDSAMYFCASSADRVRQTQYFGPGTRLLVL.

This clonotype was detected once. The chain is built from TRBV15 and TRBJ2-5; the D gene is possibly TRBD1 (6 bases). CDR1 and CDR2 (germline): LNHNV, YYDKDF (reference sequence). This CDR3 is built from 13 residues. CDR3 nucleotide sequence: TGTGCTACCCCGGGACATCCCCAAGAGACCCAGTACTTC. Protein product: CATPGHPQETQYF.

This chain links TRBV15 with TRBJ1-6, with TRBD1 identical over 8 bases. Germline V gene lookup returns CDR1 LNHNV and CDR2 YYDKDF (reference sequence). The CDR3 length is 14 residues. After removal of 3 bases from V and 9 bases from J, the junction contained 4 bases not matched to a gene. The CDR3 loop is CATSSGQGGSPLHF. CDR3 nucleotides: TGTGCCACCAGCAGTGGACAGGGTGGTTCACCCCTCCACTTT.

This clonotype was picked up a small number of times. The rearrangement links TRBV19 to TRBJ1-1; possibly TRBD1 for D (5 bases). V lost 7 bases to trimming and J lost 0 bases, with 9 bases between them. The CDR3 is made up of 13 amino acids. Germline lookup yields CDR1 LNHDA and CDR2 SQIVND (reference sequence). The CDR3, as DNA: TGTGCCAGTACCCCGGACATGAACACTGAAGCTTTCTTT. The encoded protein is CASTPDMNTEAFF.

This clonotype occurred a few times. Here the CDR3 reads CASSPVDREYTEAFF. The CDR3, as DNA: TGTGCCAGCAGCCCGGTGGACAGGGAGTACACTGAAGCTTTCTTT. The rearrangement uses TRBV11-1 and TRBJ1-1, with TRBD1 identical over 8 bases. This CDR3 comprises 15 residues. Germline V gives CDR1 SGHAT, CDR2 FQDESV (reference sequence). V lost 5 bases and J lost 3; bases outside the gene matches: 8.

The chain carries TRBV20-1 and TRBJ1-6, with a weak D call TRBD1 (6 bases). The CDR3 consists of 14 residues. V gave up 1 base and J gave up 6 bases, with 10 bases separating them. In germline, CDR1 is DFQATT, CDR2 SNEGSKA (reference sequence). The CDR3 nucleotides read TGCAGTGCTAGAGGGGGGGCTTCTAATTCACCCCTCCACTTT. It specifies CSARGGASNSPLHF.

This clonotype was detected only a few times. V is TRBV5-6 and J is TRBJ1-2, with D perhaps TRBD1 (5 bases). The CDR3 extends over 13 amino acids. The germline V and J ends were trimmed by 6 bases and 4 bases, with 13 bases remaining between them. Germline V lookup: CDR1 SGHDT, CDR2 YYEEEE. The CDR3 DNA sequence: TGTGCCAGCATCCTAAGACAGAGCTATGGCTACACCTTC. The encoded protein is CASILRQSYGYTF.

This clonotype showed up just a few times. The V and J genes are TRBV12-3 or TRBV12-4 and TRBJ2-2, with TRBD2 matching over 7 bases. The CDR3 consists of 16 residues. The V segment lost 4 bases and the J segment 0 bases; nucleotides outside the gene matches: 5. CDR3 bases: TGTGCCAGCAGTTACGGTCTAGCGGCGAACACCGGGGAGCTGTTTTTT. Its translation: CASSYGLAANTGELFF.

V and J are TRBV7-9 and TRBJ2-2; perhaps TRBD2 as D (5 bases). CDR3 length: 17 residues. V was trimmed by 5 bases and J by 8 bases, leaving 24 bases between them. Germline-derived CDR1 and CDR2 are SEHNR and FQNEAQ (reference sequence). The CDR3 spells CASSQDILAGGWGELFF. The DNA for the CDR3 is TGTGCCAGCAGCCAAGATATTCTAGCAGGCGGGTGGGGGGAGCTGTTTTTT.

The chain employs TRBV10-3 and TRBJ1-1; D not certain. Germline CDR1 is ENHRY and CDR2 is SYGVKD. The CDR3 totals 13 residues. V dropped 5 bases and J dropped 7 bases, with 14 bases sitting between them. The CDR3 bases are TGTGCCATCAGTTTCAGTCGTATGGGTGAAGCTTTCTTT. It codes for CAISFSRMGEAFF.